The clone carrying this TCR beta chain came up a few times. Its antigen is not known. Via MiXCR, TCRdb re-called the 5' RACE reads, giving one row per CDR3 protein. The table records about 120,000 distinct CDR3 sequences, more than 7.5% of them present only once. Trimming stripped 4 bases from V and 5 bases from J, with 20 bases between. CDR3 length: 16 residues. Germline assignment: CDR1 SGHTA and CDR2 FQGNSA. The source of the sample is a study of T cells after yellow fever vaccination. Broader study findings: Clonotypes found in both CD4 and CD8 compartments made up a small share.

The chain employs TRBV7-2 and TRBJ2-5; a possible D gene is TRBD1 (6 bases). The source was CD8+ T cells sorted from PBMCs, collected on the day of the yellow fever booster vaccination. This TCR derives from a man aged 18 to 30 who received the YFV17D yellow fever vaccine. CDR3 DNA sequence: TGTGCCAGCAGCTATAGCAGTAGGGGCCAGGGGGAGACCCAGTACTTC. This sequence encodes CASSYSSRGQGETQYF.